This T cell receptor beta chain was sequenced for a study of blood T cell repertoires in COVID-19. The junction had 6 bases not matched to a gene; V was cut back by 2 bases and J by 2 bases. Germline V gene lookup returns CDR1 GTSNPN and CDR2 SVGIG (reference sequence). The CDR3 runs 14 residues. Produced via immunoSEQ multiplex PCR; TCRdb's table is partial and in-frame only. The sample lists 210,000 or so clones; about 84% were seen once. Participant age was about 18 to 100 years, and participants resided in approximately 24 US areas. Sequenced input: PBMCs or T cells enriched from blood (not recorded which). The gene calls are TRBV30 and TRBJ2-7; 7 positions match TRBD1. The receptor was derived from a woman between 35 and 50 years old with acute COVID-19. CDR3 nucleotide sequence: TGTGCCTGGAGTAGAGGGGGCCCCCCCTACGAGCAGTACTTC. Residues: CAWSRGGPPYEQYF.